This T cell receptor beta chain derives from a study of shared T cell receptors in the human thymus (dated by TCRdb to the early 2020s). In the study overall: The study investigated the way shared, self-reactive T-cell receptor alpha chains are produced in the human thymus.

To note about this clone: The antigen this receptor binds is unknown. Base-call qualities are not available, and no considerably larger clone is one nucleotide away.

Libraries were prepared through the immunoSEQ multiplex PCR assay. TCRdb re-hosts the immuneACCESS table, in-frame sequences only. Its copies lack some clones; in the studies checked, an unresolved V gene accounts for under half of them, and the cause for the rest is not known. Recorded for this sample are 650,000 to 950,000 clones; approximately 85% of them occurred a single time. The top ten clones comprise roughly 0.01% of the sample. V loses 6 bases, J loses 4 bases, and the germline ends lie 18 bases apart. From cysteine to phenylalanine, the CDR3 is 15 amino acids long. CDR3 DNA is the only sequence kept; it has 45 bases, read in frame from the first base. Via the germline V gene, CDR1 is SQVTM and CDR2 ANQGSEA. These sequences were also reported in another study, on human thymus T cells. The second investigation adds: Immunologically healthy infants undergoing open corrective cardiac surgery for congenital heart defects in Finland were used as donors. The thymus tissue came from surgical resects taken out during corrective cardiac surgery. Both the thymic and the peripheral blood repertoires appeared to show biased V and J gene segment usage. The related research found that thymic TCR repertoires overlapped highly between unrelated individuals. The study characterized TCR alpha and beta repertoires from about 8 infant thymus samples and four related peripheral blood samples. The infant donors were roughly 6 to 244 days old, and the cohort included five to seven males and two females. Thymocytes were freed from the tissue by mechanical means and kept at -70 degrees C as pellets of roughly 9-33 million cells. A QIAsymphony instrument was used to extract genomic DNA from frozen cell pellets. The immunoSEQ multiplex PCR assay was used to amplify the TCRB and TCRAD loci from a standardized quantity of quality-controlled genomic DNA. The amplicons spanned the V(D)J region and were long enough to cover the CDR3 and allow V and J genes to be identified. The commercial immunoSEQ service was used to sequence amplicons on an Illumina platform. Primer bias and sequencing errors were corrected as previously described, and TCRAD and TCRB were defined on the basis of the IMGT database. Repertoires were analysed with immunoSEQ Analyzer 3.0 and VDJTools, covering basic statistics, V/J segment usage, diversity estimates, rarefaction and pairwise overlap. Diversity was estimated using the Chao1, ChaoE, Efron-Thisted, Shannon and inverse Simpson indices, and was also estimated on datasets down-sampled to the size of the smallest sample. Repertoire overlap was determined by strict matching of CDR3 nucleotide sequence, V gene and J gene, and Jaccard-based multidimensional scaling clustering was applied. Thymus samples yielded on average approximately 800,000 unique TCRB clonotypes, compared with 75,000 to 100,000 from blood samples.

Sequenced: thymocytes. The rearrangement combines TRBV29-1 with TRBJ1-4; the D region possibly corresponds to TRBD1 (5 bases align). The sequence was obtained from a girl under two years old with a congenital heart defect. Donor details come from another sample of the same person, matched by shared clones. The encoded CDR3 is CSVPGGRVGNEKLFF. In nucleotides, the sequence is TGCAGCGTCCCCGGGGGGAGAGTGGGTAATGAAAAACTGTTTTTT.